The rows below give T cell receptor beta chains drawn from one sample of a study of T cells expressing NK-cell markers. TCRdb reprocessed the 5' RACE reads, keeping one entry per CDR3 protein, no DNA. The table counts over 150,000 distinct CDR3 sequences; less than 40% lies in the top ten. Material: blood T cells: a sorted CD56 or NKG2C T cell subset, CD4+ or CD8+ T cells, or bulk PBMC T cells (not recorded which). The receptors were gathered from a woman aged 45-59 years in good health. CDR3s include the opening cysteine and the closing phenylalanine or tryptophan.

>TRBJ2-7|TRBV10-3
CAIGNDRSAYEQYF
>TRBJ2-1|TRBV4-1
CASSGPHNEQFF
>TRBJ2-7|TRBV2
CASSEVGTWREQYF
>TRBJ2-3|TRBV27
CASSLSGDSQYF
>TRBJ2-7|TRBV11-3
CASNPPGSYEQYF
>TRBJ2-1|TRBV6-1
CASSEADRTYNEQFF
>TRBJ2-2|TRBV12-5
CASGLGTGELFF
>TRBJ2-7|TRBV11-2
CASSHGQEENEQYF
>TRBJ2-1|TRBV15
CATSGLAESSYNEQFF
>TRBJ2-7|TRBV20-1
CSAREGEDEQYF
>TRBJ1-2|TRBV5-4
CATPAGDGYTF
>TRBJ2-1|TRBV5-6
CASSLGLAGGDYNEQFF
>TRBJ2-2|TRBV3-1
CASSQKLRELFF
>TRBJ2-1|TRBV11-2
CASSLARGTSAYNEQFF
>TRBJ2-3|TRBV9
CASSGGNTQYF
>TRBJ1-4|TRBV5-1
CASSSQVNEKLFF
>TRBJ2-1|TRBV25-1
CASSPGTLYNEQFF
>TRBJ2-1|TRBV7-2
CASSPLAYNEQFF
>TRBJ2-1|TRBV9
CASSPGTGEDEQFF
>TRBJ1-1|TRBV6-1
CASGDRGTEAFF
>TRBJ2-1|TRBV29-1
CSVEGLAGGSYNEQFF
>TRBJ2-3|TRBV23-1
CASSRPLLDSDTQYF
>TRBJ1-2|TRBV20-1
CSAPSRGQGYGYTF
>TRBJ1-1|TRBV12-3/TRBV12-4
CASSSPLMGANTEAFF
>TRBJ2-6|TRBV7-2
CASSLLIRVRGANVLTF
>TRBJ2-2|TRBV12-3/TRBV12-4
CAMTRVTGELFF
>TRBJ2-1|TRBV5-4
CASRTTGNYNEQFF
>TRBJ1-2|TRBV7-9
CASSLGVRGYTF
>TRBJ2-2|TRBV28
CASSLRRSGTGELFF
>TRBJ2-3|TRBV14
CASSPTGVGIDTQYF
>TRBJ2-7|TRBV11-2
CASSRGGGYYEQYF
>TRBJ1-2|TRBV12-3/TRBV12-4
CAIRRGANGYTF
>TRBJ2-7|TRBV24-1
CATSGQSTYEQYF
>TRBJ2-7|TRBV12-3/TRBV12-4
CASSLGTGYEQYF
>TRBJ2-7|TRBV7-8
CASSLVETPEQYF
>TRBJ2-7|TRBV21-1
CASSKRQVRDEQYF
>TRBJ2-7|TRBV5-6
CASSIPGQGTPEQYF